This TCR beta chain is drawn from a study of blood T cell repertoires in COVID-19. Background on the study: Material from acute and convalescent COVID-19 was sourced from the United States, Italy and Spain. Nucleic acid was either cDNA or gDNA, and it came from T cells, B-cell-depleted T cells, or PBMCs.

The V end lost 8 bases, the J end lost 4 bases, and 6 bases lay between the germline ends. The CDR3 loop spans 11 amino acids. Germline V gene lookup returns CDR1 SGHVS and CDR2 FQNEAQ. Under the authors' procedure: Scientists estimated how many nucleated cells there were by amplifying reference gene primers. Produced via immunoSEQ multiplex PCR; TCRdb's table is partial and in-frame only. V and J calls and clone size follow that table, whereas D and trimming were derived from the DNA. Of more than 60,000 clones in the sample, about 93% were seen once. The chain couples TRBV7-8 to TRBJ2-1, with unresolved D. The sequencing sample was made of peripheral blood. The clonotype comes from a human donor in a cohort sampled during active COVID-19. The CDR3 DNA reads as TGTGCCAGCCGTGAGTACAATGAGCAGTTCTTC. This translates into CASREYNEQFF.